A selection of T cell receptor beta chains follows, all from one sample in a study of cytomegalovirus exposure and HLA in healthy donors. Here immunoSEQ multiplex PCR was the method, and the copy in TCRdb shows in-frame clones only, minus some. Of some 110,000 clones listed, around 84% were seen once; the top ten hold under 1.5%. Sequences were obtained from PBMCs. The source is a young man in good health and CMV-seronegative. The CDR3 runs from the conserved cysteine through the conserved F or W.

>TRBV19|TRBJ2-2
CASSPGQGNTGELFF
>TRBV2|TRBJ1-2
CASSGQNYGYTF
>TRBV5-4|TRBJ1-1
CASSLKGVGTEAFF
>TRBV9|TRBJ1-2
CASSDRRHGYTF
>TRBV5-1|TRBJ2-7
CASSTGQGGSYEQYF
>TRBV6-6|TRBJ1-6
CASSWGQGDNSPLHF
>TRBV4-3|TRBJ2-1
CASSQEAAGGYNEQFF
>TRBV28|TRBJ1-1
CASNPSGNTEAFF
>TRBV9|TRBJ1-4
CASSVGTGNEKLFF
>TRBV6-1|TRBJ2-7
CASSAQVQGYEQYF
>TRBV5-6|TRBJ2-1
CASSRGAGEDEQFF
>TRBV4-1|TRBJ2-2
CASSQQTSGNTGELFF
>TRBV4-1|TRBJ1-1
CASGGPMNTEAFF
>TRBV28|TRBJ1-5
CASSLRATGNHGAQHF
>TRBV9|TRBJ1-1
CASSETGETEAFF
>TRBV29-1|TRBJ2-2
CSVGQGKTGELFF
>TRBV6-5|TRBJ2-5
CASSYSGQRSTYF
>TRBV7-7|TRBJ1-5
CASSLAENQPQHF
>TRBV9|TRBJ2-1
CASSVDLYNEQFF
>TRBV28|TRBJ2-1
CASRRQGSDINEQFF
>TRBV10-2|TRBJ2-1
CASSTSGSSEQFF
>TRBV6-1|TRBJ1-4
CASRPGQGGEKLFF
>TRBV7-9|TRBJ1-1
CASSIGRVNTEAFF
>TRBV6-5|TRBJ1-1
CASSSRTGRREAFF
>TRBV7-9|TRBJ2-1
CASRLTGYNEQFF
>TRBV9|TRBJ1-5
CASSVGAAGGQPQHF
>TRBV9|TRBJ1-2
CASSEGTGNVYTF
>TRBV30|TRBJ2-7
CAWRHTSGYEQYF
>TRBV18|TRBJ1-2
CASSPGSGYGYTF
>TRBV7-8|TRBJ2-5
CASSSYPGLAGGLQETQYF
>TRBV28|TRBJ2-3
CASSLWGGDTQYF
>TRBV18|TRBJ1-1
CASSPQGERDTEAFF
>TRBV27|TRBJ2-1
CASKGARNYNEQFF
>TRBV10-3|TRBJ1-5
CAISESVSGGSNQPQHF
>TRBV19|TRBJ1-1
CASSIPFRDLTEAFF
>TRBV2|TRBJ1-3
CASHLDSGNTIYF
>TRBV19|TRBJ2-7
CASSLVSSYEQYF
>TRBV10-3|TRBJ2-1
CAINIGTSGVSYNEQFF
>TRBV19|TRBJ1-5
CASRRGDSNSNQPQHF
>TRBV4-1|TRBJ2-7
CASSQGPPSGVSYEQYF
>TRBV6-1|TRBJ2-6
CASSDISNSGANVLTF
>TRBV5-4|TRBJ2-2
CASSPSGAPTGELFF
>TRBV4-1|TRBJ2-5
CASSQEPLGGRETQYF
>TRBV29-1|TRBJ1-5
CSVVAGPGSNQPQHF
>TRBV5-1|TRBJ1-1
CASSLAQGNTEAFF
>TRBV7-9|TRBJ2-7
CASSLGQVYVKQYF
>TRBV9|TRBJ1-1
CASSVDGDTEAFF
>TRBV7-9|TRBJ1-2
CASSLSLAAQVYGYTF
>TRBV19|TRBJ2-7
CASSIRDRGYEQYF
>TRBV7-7|TRBJ2-1
CASSSQGFNEQFF
>TRBV11-3|TRBJ2-6
CASSADYTANVLTF
>TRBV9|TRBJ2-1
CASSAGQPYNEQFF